The rows below give T cell receptor beta chains drawn from one sample of a study of blood T cell repertoires in COVID-19. Using immunoSEQ multiplex PCR, the repertoire was profiled, and TCRdb retains in-frame clones only, with some absent. The table includes fewer than 200,000 clones, roughly 90% detected once. Specimen: peripheral blood. The receptors derive from a man between 60 and 70 years old with acute or convalescent COVID-19. Each CDR3 is given with its conserved first and last residue. A D gene is named only where the DNA matches it firmly. Clone size, where shown, is once, few, many, or a class for clones that have expanded.

>TRBD1|TRBJ2-1|TRBV7-9|15|NA
TGTGCCAGCAGCTGGACAGGACAGGGGGCAAATGAGCAGTTCTTC
CASSWTGQGANEQFF
>TRBD1|TRBJ1-2|TRBV5-1|13|once
TGCGCCAGCAGCTCCCTGGACAGGGGTGGCTACACCTTC
CASSSLDRGGYTF
>TRBD2|TRBJ2-3|TRBV5-1|17|NA
TGCGCCAGCAGCTCACCGACAGGACTAGCGGTTCAAGATACGCAGTATTTT
CASSSPTGLAVQDTQYF
>TRBD1|TRBJ1-2|TRBV7-8|12|NA
TGTGCCAGCAGCACCAGGGGGGTAGGCTACACCTTC
CASSTRGVGYTF
>TRBD2|TRBJ2-5|TRBV24-1|16|NA
TGTGCCACCAGTCCCCCGACGACTAGCGGGAGTGAGACCCAGTACTTC
CATSPPTTSGSETQYF
>TRBD1|TRBJ2-5|TRBV9|14|NA
TGTGCCAGCAGCGAAACAGGGGTCCAAGAGACCCAGTACTTC
CASSETGVQETQYF
>NA|TRBJ2-3|TRBV10-3|14|NA
TGTGCCATCAGTTATCGGGGTGGGACAGATACGCAGTATTTT
CAISYRGGTDTQYF
>TRBD1|TRBJ1-1|TRBV2|15|NA
TGTGCCAGCACCCGACGGACAGGAATGAGGACTGAAGCTTTCTTT
CASTRRTGMRTEAFF
>TRBD1|TRBJ1-5|TRBV29-1|12|NA
TGCAGCGTTGCGACAGGGAATCAGCCCCAGCATTTT
CSVATGNQPQHF
>NA|TRBJ1-1|TRBV10-3|15|NA
TGTGCCATCAGTGAGTCCGTGGAGGGGAGTACTGAAGCTTTCTTT
CAISESVEGSTEAFF
>NA|TRBJ1-2|TRBV7-8|13|NA
TGTGCCAGCAGCTTAGCTCGGGGAGGCGGCTACACCTTC
CASSLARGGGYTF
>NA|TRBJ1-3|TRBV14|17|NA
TGTGCCAGCAGCCAAGTGAGACACGGGAGGTCTGGAAACACCATATATTTT
CASSQVRHGRSGNTIYF
>TRBD2|TRBJ2-1|TRBV9|15|NA
TGTGCCAGCAGCGAAACGGGACTAGCGGGATATGAGCAGTTCTTC
CASSETGLAGYEQFF
>TRBD1|TRBJ1-1|TRBV19|13|NA
TGTGCCAGTCAGGGACAGGGGGGAACTGAAGCTTTCTTT
CASQGQGGTEAFF
>NA|TRBJ1-4|TRBV5-5|15|NA
TGTGCCAGCAGCTTAGCGGGCCTTATGGGGGAAAAACTGTTTTTT
CASSLAGLMGEKLFF
>TRBD1|TRBJ1-2|TRBV24-1|13|once
TGTGCCACCAGGGGGGACAGGGATGATGGCTACACCTTC
CATRGDRDDGYTF
>NA|TRBJ2-1|TRBV6-6|15|NA
TGTGCCAGCATTCTCCGAGGGGGTCTAAACAATGAGCAGTTCTTC
CASILRGGLNNEQFF
>TRBD1|TRBJ2-4|TRBV28|16|once
TGTGCCAGCATCCCCTCTGCGGGGGACAGGGATCTCATTCAGTACTTC
CASIPSAGDRDLIQYF
>NA|TRBJ2-4|TRBV10-2|12|NA
TGCGCCAGCAGTATCTCGGGGGACATTCAGTACTTC
CASSISGDIQYF
>NA|TRBJ1-5|TRBV18|15|NA
TGTGCCAGCTCACCATCCGCGGATAGCAATCAGCCCCAGCATTTT
CASSPSADSNQPQHF
>NA|TRBJ2-2|TRBV24-1|12|once
TGTGCCACCAGCAGGGGTACCGGGGAGCTGTTTTTT
CATSRGTGELFF
>TRBD2|TRBJ2-2|TRBV5-1|15|few
TGCGCCAGCAAGCTAGCGGGAGGCAGCACCGGGGAGCTGTTTTTT
CASKLAGGSTGELFF
>NA|TRBJ2-6|TRBV6-1|17|NA
TGTGCCAGCAGTGTTGCGGGGTTAAGCTCTGGGGCCAACGTCCTGACTTTC
CASSVAGLSSGANVLTF
>TRBD1|TRBJ1-4|TRBV5-1|15|NA
TGCGCCAGCAGCACTGACAGGGGTTTCCGGGAAAAACTGTTTTTT
CASSTDRGFREKLFF
>TRBD1|TRBJ1-2|TRBV19|14|once
TGTGCCAGTAGTATGCCAGGGACAGAATATGGCTACACCTTC
CASSMPGTEYGYTF
>TRBD1|TRBJ1-1|TRBV6-5|14|NA
TGTGCCAGCATACAGGGGGGGTGGAACACTGAAGCTTTCTTT
CASIQGGWNTEAFF
>TRBD1|TRBJ1-1|TRBV6-5|14|NA
TGTGCCAGCAGGAGGACAGGGTTGAACACTGAAGCTTTCTTT
CASRRTGLNTEAFF
>TRBD1|TRBJ1-4|TRBV3-1/TRBV3-2|16|NA
TGTGCCAGCAGCCAAGGGGACAGGGGGCTTTTCGAAAAACTGTTTTTT
CASSQGDRGLFEKLFF
>NA|TRBJ1-1|TRBV11-3|15|NA
TGTGCCAGCAGCCCCGGGGGAGGACAGAACACTGAAGCTTTCTTT
CASSPGGGQNTEAFF
>TRBD1|TRBJ2-7|TRBV6-5|12|once
TGTGCCATTGGACAGGGGGCCTACGAGCAGTACTTC
CAIGQGAYEQYF
>NA|TRBJ2-2|TRBV5-1|13|NA
TGCGCCAGCAGCTTGCGGGAAGCCGGGGAGCTGTTTTTT
CASSLREAGELFF
>TRBD1|TRBJ2-7|TRBV7-2|16|NA
TGTGCCAGCAGCTTATTTGCCCAGGGGGCGGCCGGCGAGCAGTACTTC
CASSLFAQGAAGEQYF
>NA|TRBJ1-2|TRBV6-5|12|NA
TGTGCCAGCAGTTACGCCGGCTATGGCTACACCTTC
CASSYAGYGYTF
>NA|TRBJ1-1|TRBV7-6|15|NA
TGTGCCAGCAGCTTAGGTGGACACCTGAACACTGAAGCTTTCTTT
CASSLGGHLNTEAFF
>NA|TRBJ1-1|TRBV6-6|13|NA
TGTGCCAGCAGTACCACTATGAACACTGAAGCTTTCTTT
CASSTTMNTEAFF
>TRBD1|TRBJ1-2|TRBV4-3|14|NA
TGCGCCAGCAGCCAAGAGGACAGGGTGTCGGGCTACACCTTC
CASSQEDRVSGYTF
>TRBD1|TRBJ2-3|TRBV15|16|NA
TGTGCCACCAGCAGAGTGGCAGGGGGCGGCACAGATACGCAGTATTTT
CATSRVAGGGTDTQYF
>NA|TRBJ1-6|TRBV15|16|NA
TGTGCCACCAGCAGAGGGCGGGCCAGTCTGGTAGATCCCCTCCACTTT
CATSRGRASLVDPLHF
>NA|TRBJ1-3|TRBV9|15|once
TGTGCCAGCAGCGTAGGGCAGAACTCTGGAAACACCATATATTTT
CASSVGQNSGNTIYF
>NA|TRBJ1-1|TRBV11-2|14|NA
TGTGCCAGCAGCCGCAGGGTTGCGAACACTGAAGCTTTCTTT
CASSRRVANTEAFF
>TRBD1|TRBJ1-5|TRBV5-8|15|NA
TGTGCCAGCAGCACGGGACAGGGGGCCGGGCAGCCCCAGCATTTT
CASSTGQGAGQPQHF
>TRBD2|TRBJ2-1|TRBV5-1|17|NA
TGCGCCAGCAGCTTGGGGACTAGCGCCGGAGGGGGCAGAGAGCAGTTCTTC
CASSLGTSAGGGREQFF
>TRBD1|TRBJ2-7|TRBV11-3|12|NA
TGTGCCAGCAGCAACAGGGGTTACGAGCAGTACTTC
CASSNRGYEQYF
>NA|TRBJ1-1|TRBV18|13|few
TGTGCCAGCTCACCCGGATCGGGCAGGGAAACTTTCTTT
CASSPGSGRETFF
>TRBD1|TRBJ1-4|TRBV28|14|NA
TGTGCCAGCGCGTCCCCAGGGGGTGGAGAAAAACTGTTTTTT
CASASPGGGEKLFF
>TRBD2|TRBJ2-1|TRBV10-3|18|NA
TGTGCCATCAGTGAAGCTAGCGGGGGGAAAAGCTCCTACAATGAGCAGTTCTTC
CAISEASGGKSSYNEQFF
>NA|TRBJ1-4|TRBV21-1|18|NA
TGTGCCAGCAGCGAGAGTGGGGGGAGACAGCAATGTAATGAAAAACTGTTTTTT
CASSESGGRQQCNEKLFF
>NA|TRBJ2-3|TRBV11-1|16|NA
TGTGCCAGCAGCTTAAGGGTAGCGGCTTTCACAGATACGCAGTATTTT
CASSLRVAAFTDTQYF
>TRBD1|TRBJ2-3|TRBV10-3|15|NA
TGTGCCATCAGTGAAACCGACAGGGACACAGATACGCAGTATTTT
CAISETDRDTDTQYF
>NA|TRBJ1-3|TRBV29-1|13|NA
TGCAGCGTTTTACAGGCGTCTGGAAACACCATATATTTT
CSVLQASGNTIYF
>NA|TRBJ1-2|TRBV6-5|13|NA
TGTGCCAGCAAAAAAACAGGGCAGGATGGCTACACCTTC
CASKKTGQDGYTF
>NA|TRBJ1-3|TRBV18|18|NA
TGTGCCAGCTCACCACTCCACACCACAGTCTCCTCTGGAAACACCATATATTTT
CASSPLHTTVSSGNTIYF
>TRBD1|TRBJ2-1|TRBV14|19|NA
TGTGCCAGCAGCCCCGGGACAGGGGTGATGGGACTAGTGGTCAATGAGCAGTTCTTC
CASSPGTGVMGLVVNEQFF
>TRBD1|TRBJ1-2|TRBV30|17|NA
TGTGCCTGGAGTTCCGGGACAGGGCCTCTACATGCGTATGGCTACACCTTC
CAWSSGTGPLHAYGYTF
>TRBD1|TRBJ2-2|TRBV6-5|14|NA
TGTGCCAGCAGTTGGGACAGGGGGATCGGGGAGCTGTTTTTT
CASSWDRGIGELFF
>NA|TRBJ2-1|TRBV12-5|13|NA
TGTGCTAGTGGTTTGGGAACCGAGAATGAGCAGTTCTTC
CASGLGTENEQFF
>TRBD1|TRBJ1-2|TRBV5-8|15|NA
TGTGCCAGCAGCTTGAGAACAGGGACAGGCTATGGCTACACCTTC
CASSLRTGTGYGYTF
>TRBD2|TRBJ2-1|TRBV2|15|NA
TGTGCCAGCAGAGGGACTAGCGAGGCCTACAATGAGCAGTTCTTC
CASRGTSEAYNEQFF
>TRBD1|TRBJ2-7|TRBV2|14|NA
TGTGCCAGCAGACTTAGACAGGGAACGGGCGAGCAGTACTTC
CASRLRQGTGEQYF
>TRBD1|TRBJ1-5|TRBV5-8|14|NA
TGTGCCAGCAGTTTACGACAGGGGTATCAGCCCCAGCATTTT
CASSLRQGYQPQHF